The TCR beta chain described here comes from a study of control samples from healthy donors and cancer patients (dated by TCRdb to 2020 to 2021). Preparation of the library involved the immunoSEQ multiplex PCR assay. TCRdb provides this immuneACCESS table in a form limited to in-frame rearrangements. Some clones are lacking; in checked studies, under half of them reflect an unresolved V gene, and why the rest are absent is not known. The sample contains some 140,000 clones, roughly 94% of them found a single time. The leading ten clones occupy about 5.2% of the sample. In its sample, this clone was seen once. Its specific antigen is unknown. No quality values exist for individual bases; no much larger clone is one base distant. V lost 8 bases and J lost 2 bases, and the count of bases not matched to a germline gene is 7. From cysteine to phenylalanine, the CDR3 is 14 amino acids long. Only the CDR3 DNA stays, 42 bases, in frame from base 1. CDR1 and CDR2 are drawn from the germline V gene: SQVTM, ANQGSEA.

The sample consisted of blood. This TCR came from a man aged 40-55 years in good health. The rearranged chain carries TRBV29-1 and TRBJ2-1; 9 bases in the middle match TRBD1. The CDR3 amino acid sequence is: CSTTYRGPYNEQFF. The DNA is TGCAGCACCACGTACAGGGGGCCCTACAATGAGCAGTTCTTC.